This TCR beta chain originates from a study of T cells after yellow fever vaccination. About the research overall: Fractions with few cells were prepared using SMART-Seq v4 Ultra Low Input. Study results and caveats: Abundant clonotypes from the bulk population could get into FACS-sorted repertoires as contaminants.

Trimming pared 0 bases from V and 7 bases from J, leaving 19 bases between. The CDR3 totals 18 residues. CDR1 and CDR2 from the germline V gene are LGHNA and YSLEER. TCRdb itself ran the 5' RACE reads through MiXCR, one entry per CDR3 protein. The sample yields some 670,000 distinct CDR3 sequences, roughly an eighth seen once. On this clonotype: The antigen remains undetermined.

The chain links TRBV4-3 to TRBJ1-6; D is perhaps TRBD1 (5 bases). The specimen comprised PBMCs, sampled on the day of the yellow fever booster vaccination. The receptor was isolated from a man aged 30-40 years who received the YFV17D yellow fever vaccine. As DNA, the CDR3 is TGCGCCAGCAGCCAAGAGGTCGGGCGCCTGGGGGTAAATTCACCCCTCCACTTT. Its protein product is CASSQEVGRLGVNSPLHF.